This T cell receptor (beta chain) derives from a study of monozygotic twins with inflammatory bowel disease. Overall study findings and caveats: Lower TCRbeta diversity (inverse Simpson) was seen in IBD patients than in healthy co-twins.

CDR1 LNHDA and CDR2 SQIVND come from the germline V gene (reference sequence). The CDR3 is 13 amino acids. TCRdb reprocessed the 5' RACE reads and reports one entry per CDR3 protein, with no DNA. This sample carries 210,000 or so distinct CDR3 sequences, with 7.5% to 8% going to the ten biggest clones. Concerning this clonotype: Its antigen remains unknown.

Sequencing was carried out using blood. The receptor's source is a human donor with ulcerative colitis or Crohn's disease, or a healthy co-twin of an affected twin (not recorded which). The chain recombines TRBV19 with TRBJ1-4; TCRdb selects TRBD1, and the lack of DNA leaves this call unchecked. CDR3 amino acids: CASSMGQNEKLFF.